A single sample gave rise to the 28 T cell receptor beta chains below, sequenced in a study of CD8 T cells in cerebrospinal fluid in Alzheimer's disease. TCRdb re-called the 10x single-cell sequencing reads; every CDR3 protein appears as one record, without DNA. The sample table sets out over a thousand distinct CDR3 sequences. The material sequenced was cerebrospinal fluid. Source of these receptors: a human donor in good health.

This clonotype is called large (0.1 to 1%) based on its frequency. The CDR3 reads CSALSISNQPQHF. The chain recombines TRBV20-1 with TRBJ1-5. This CDR3 comprises 13 residues. Germline-derived CDR1 and CDR2 are DFQATT and SNEGSKA (reference sequence).

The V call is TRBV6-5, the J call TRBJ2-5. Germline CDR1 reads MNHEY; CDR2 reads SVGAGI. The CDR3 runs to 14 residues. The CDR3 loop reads CASSYSGVGETQYF.

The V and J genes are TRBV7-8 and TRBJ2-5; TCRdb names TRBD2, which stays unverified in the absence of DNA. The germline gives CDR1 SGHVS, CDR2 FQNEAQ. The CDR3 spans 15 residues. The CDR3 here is CASSHPVRERETQYF.

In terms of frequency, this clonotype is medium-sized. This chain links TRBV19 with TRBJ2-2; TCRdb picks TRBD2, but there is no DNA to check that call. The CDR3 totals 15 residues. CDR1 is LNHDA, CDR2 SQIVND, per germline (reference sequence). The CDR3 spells CASSALALNTGELFF. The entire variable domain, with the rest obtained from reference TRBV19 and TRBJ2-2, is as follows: DGGITQSPKYLFRKEGQNVTLSCEQNLNHDAMYWYRQDPGQGLRLIYYSQIVNDFQKGDIAEGYSVSREKKESFPLTVTSAQKNPTAFYLCASSALALNTGELFFGEGSRLTVL.

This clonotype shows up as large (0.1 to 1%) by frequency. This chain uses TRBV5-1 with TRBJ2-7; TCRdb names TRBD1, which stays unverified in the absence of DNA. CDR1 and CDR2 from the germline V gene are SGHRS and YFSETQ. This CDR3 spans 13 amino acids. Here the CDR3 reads CASRRDREYEQYF.

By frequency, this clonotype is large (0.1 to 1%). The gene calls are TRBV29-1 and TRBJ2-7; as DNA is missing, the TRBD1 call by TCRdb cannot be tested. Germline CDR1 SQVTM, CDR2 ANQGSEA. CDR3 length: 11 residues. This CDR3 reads CSVIRDGGFYF.

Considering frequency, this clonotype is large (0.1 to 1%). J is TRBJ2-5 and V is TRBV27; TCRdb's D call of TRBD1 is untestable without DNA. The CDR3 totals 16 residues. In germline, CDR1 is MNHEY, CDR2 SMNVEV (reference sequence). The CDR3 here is CASSFTGGVGSETQYF.

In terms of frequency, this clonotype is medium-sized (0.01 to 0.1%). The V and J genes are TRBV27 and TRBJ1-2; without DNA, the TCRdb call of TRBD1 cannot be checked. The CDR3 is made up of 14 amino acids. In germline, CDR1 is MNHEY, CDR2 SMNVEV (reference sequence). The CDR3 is CASGKTGRQGGYTF.

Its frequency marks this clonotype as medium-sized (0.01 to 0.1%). CDR3 residues: CASLGLTEAFF. This chain joins TRBV6-6 and TRBJ1-1. Germline CDR1 and CDR2: MNHNY and SVGAGI (reference sequence). The CDR3 is made up of 11 amino acids.

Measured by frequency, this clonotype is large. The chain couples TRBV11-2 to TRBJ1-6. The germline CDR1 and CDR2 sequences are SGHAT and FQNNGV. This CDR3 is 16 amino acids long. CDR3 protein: CASSPYPEGSRFLLHF.

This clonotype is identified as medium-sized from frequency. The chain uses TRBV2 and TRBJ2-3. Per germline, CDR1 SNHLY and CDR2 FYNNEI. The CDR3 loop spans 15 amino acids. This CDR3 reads CASSQAGEQSDTQYF.

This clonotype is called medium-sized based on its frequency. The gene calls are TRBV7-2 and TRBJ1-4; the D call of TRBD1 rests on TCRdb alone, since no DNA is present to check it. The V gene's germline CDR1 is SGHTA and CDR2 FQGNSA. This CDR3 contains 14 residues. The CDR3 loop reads CASSEDRGRRKLFF.

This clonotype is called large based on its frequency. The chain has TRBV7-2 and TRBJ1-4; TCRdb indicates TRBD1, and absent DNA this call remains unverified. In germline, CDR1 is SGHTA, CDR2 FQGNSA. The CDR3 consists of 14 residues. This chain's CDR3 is CASSSGGTNEKLFF.

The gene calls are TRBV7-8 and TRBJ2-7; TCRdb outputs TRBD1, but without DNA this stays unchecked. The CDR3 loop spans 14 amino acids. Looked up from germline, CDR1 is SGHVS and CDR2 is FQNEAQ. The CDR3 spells CASSSGQANYEQYF.

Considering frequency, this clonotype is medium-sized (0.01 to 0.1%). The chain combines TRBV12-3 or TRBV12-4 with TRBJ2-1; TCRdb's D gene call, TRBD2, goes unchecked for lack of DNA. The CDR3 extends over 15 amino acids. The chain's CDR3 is CASRRSLADYNEQFF.

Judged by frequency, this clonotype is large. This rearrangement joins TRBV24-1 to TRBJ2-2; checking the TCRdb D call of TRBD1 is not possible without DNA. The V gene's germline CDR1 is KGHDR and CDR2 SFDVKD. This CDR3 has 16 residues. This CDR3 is CATSDPGTAYTGELFF.

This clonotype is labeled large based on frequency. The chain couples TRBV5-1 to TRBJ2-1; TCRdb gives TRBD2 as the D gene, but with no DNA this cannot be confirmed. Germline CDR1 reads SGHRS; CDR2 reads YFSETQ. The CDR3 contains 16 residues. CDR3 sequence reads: CASREGTSGTYNEQFF.

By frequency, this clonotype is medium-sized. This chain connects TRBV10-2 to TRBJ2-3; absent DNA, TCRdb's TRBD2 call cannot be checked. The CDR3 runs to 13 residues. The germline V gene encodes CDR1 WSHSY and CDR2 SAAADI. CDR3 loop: CASSQRGTDTQYF.

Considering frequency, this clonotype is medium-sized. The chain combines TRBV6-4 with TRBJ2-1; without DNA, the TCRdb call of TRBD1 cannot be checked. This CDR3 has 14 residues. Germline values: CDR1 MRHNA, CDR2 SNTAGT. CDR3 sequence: CASSRDPRSDEQFF.

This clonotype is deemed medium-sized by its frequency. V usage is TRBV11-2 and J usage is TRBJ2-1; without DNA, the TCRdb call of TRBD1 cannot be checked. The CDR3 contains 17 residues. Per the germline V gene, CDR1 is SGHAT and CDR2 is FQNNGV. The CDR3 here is CASSRIGQGSPYNEQFF.

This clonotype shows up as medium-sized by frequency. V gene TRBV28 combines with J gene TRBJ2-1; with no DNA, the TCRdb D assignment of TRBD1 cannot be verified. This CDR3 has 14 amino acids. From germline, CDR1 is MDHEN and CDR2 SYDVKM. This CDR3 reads CASSSGGGWNEQFF.

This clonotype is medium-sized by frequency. The CDR3 loop is CASSYSIAGAGANVLTF. J is TRBJ2-6 and V is TRBV6-6; TCRdb calls TRBD1, which cannot be checked without DNA. This CDR3 contains 17 residues. Germline V gene sequence: CDR1 MNHNY, CDR2 SVGAGI (reference sequence).

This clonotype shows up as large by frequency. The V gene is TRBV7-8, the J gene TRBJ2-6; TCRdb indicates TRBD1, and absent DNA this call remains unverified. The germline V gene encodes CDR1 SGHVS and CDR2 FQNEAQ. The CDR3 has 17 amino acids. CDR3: CASRSTGMSSGANVLTF.

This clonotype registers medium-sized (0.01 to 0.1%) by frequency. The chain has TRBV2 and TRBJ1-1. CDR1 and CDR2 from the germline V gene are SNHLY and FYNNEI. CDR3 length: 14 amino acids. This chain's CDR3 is CASSQQGSSTEAFF.

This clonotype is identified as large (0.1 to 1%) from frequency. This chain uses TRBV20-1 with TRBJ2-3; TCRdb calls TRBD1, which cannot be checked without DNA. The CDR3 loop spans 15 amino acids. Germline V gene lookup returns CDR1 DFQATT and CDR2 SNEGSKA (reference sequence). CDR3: CSARAGTASTDTQYF.

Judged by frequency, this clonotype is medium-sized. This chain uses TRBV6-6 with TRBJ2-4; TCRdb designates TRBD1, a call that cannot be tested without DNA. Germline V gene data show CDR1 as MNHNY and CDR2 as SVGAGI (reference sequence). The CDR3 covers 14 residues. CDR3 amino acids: CASSPGTGGNIQYF.

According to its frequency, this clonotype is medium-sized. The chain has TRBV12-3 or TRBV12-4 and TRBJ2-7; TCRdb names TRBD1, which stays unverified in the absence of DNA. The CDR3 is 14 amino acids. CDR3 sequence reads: CASTPPDRVDEQYF.

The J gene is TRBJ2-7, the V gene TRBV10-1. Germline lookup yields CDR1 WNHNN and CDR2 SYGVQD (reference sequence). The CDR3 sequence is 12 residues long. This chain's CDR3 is CASSGSQDEQYF.